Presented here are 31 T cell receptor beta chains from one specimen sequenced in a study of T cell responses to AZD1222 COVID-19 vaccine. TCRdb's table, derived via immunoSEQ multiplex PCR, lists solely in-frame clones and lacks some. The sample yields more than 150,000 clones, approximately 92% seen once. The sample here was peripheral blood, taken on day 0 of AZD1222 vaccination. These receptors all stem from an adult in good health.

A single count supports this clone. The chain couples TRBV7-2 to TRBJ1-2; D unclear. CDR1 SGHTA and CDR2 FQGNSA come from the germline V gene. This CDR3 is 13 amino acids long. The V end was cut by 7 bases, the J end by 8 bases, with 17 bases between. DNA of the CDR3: TGTGCCAGCATACCCCCCTCGGAAGTAGGCTACACCTTC. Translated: CASIPPSEVGYTF.

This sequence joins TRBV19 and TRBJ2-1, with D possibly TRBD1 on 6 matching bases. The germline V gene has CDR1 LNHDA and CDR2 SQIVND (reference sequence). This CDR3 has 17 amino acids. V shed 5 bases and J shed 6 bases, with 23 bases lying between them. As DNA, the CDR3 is TGTGCCAGTAGTCTCGCATCCGGGACACGAGACTCCAATGAGCAGTTCTTC. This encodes CASSLASGTRDSNEQFF.

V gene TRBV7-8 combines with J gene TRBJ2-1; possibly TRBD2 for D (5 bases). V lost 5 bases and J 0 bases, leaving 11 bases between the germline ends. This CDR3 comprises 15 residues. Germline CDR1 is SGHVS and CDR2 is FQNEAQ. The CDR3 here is CASSAPGVSYNEQFF. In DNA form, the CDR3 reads TGTGCCAGCAGCGCCCCCGGGGTCTCCTACAATGAGCAGTTCTTC.

The CDR3 region is CASSFGAADTQYF. In DNA, the CDR3 is TGTGCCAGCAGTTTCGGGGCGGCAGATACGCAGTATTTT. The chain recombines TRBV12-3 or TRBV12-4 with TRBJ2-3; possibly TRBD1 or TRBD2 for D (5 bases each). The CDR3 is 13 amino acids. V was trimmed by 3 bases and J by 4 bases, leaving 8 bases between them.

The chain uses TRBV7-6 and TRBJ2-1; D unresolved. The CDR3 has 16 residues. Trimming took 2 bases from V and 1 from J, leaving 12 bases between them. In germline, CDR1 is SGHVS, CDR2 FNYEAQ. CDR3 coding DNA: TGTGCCAGCAGCTTAACGACGGGCCTATCCTACAATGAGCAGTTCTTC. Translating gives CASSLTTGLSYNEQFF.

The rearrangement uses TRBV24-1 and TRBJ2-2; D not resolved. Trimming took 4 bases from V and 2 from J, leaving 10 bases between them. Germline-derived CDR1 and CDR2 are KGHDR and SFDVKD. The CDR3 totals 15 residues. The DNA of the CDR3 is TGTGCCACCAGTGAATCCGGGCCAAACACCGGGGAGCTGTTTTTT. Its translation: CATSESGPNTGELFF.

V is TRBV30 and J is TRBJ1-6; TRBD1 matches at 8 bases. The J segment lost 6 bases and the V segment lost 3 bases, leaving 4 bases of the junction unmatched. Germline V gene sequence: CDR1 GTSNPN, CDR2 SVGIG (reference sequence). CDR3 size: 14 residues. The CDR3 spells CAWSGQGGNSPLHF. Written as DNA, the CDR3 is TGTGCCTGGAGCGGACAGGGAGGTAATTCACCCCTCCACTTT.

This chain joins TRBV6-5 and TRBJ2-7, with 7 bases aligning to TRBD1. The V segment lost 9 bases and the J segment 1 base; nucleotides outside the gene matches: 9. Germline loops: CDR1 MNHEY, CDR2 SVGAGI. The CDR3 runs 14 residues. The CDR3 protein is CASWDTGVSYEQYF. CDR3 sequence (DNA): TGTGCCAGTTGGGATACAGGGGTATCCTACGAGCAGTACTTC.

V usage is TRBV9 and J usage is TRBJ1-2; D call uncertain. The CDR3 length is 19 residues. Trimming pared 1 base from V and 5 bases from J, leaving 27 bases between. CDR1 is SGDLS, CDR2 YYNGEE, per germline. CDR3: CASSVNSLEGDTSWYGYTF. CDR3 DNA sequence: TGTGCCAGCAGCGTAAATTCCCTAGAGGGCGACACTTCGTGGTATGGCTACACCTTC. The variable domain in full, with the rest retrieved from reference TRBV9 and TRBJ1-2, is DSGVTQTPKHLITATGQRVTLRCSPRSGDLSVYWYQQSLDQGLQFLIQYYNGEERAKGNILERFSAQQFPDLHSELNLSSLELGDSALYFCASSVNSLEGDTSWYGYTFGSGTRLTVV.

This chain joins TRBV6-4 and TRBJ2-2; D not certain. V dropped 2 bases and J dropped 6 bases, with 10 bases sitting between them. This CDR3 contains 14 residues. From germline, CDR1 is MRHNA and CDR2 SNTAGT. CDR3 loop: CASSDRPPSGELFF. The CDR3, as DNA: TGTGCCAGCAGTGACCGACCCCCGTCCGGGGAGCTGTTTTTT.

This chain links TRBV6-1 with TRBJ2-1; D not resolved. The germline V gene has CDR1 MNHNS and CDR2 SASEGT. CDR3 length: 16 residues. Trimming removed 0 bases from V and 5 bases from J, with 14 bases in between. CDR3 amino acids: CASSEASTVAHNEQFF. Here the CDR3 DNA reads TGTGCCAGCAGTGAAGCTAGTACAGTGGCTCACAATGAGCAGTTCTTC.

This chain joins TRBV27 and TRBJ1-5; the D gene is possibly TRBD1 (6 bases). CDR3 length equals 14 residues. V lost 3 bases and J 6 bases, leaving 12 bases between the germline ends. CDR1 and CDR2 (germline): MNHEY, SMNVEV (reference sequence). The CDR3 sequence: CASSFWGASQPQHF. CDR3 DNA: TGTGCCAGCAGTTTTTGGGGGGCTTCTCAGCCCCAGCATTTT.

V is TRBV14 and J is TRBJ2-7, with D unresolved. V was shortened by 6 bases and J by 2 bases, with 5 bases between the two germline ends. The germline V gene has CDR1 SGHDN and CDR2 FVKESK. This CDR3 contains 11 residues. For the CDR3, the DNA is TGTGCCAGCAGTTTTACCTACGAGCAGTACTTC. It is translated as CASSFTYEQYF.

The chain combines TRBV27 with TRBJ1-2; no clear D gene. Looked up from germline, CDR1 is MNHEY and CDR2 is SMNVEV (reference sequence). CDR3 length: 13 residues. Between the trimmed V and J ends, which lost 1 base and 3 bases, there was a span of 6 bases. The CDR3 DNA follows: TGTGCCAGCAGTTTATACGGTGACTATGGCTACACCTTC. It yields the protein CASSLYGDYGYTF.

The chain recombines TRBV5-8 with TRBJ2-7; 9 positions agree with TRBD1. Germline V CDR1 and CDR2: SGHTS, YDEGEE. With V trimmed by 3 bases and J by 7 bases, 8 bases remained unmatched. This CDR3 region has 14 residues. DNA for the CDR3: TGTGCCAGCAGCTCCCGGGACAGGGAAGAAGAGCAGTACGTC. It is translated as CASSSRDREEEQYV.

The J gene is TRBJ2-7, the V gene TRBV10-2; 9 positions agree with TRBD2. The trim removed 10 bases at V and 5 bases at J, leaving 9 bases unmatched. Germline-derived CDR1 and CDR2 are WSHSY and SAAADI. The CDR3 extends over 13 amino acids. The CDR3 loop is CATQTGTSHEQYF. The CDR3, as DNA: TGCGCCACTCAGACAGGGACTAGCCACGAGCAGTACTTC.

This CDR3 is CAISPGLAGVTGGSASYNEQFF. For the CDR3, the DNA is TGTGCCATCTCACCGGGACTAGCGGGGGTTACCGGCGGGAGCGCCTCCTACAATGAGCAGTTCTTC. The chain recombines TRBV10-3 with TRBJ2-1; 14 nucleotides line up with TRBD2. The length of the CDR3 is 22 residues. CDR1 is ENHRY, CDR2 SYGVKD, per germline. V lost 8 bases, J lost 0 bases, and 21 bases stayed unmatched.

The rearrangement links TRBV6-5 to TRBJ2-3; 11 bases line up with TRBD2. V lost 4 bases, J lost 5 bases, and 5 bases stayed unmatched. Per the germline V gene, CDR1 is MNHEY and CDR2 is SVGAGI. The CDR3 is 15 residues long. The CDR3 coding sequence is TGTGCCAGCAGTTTGACTAGCGGGGATATAGATACGCAGTATTTT. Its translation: CASSLTSGDIDTQYF.

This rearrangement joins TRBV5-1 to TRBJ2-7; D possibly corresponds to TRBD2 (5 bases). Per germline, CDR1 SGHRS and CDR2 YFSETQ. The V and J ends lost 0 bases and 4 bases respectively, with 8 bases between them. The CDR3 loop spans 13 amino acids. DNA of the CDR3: TGCGCCAGCAGCTTGGACTGGACTTACGAGCAGTACTTC. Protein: CASSLDWTYEQYF. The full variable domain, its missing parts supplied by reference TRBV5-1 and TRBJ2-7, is KAGVTQTPRYLIKTRGQQVTLSCSPISGHRSVSWYQQTPGQGLQFLFEYFSETQRNKGNFPGRFSGRQFSNSRSEMNVSTLELGDSALYLCASSLDWTYEQYFGPGTRLTVT.

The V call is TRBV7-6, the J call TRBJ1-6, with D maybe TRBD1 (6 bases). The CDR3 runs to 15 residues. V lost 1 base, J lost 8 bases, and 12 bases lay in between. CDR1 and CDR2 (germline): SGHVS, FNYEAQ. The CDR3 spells CASSLEQGFDSPLHF. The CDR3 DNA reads TGTGCCAGCAGCTTAGAGCAGGGGTTTGATTCACCCCTCCACTTT.

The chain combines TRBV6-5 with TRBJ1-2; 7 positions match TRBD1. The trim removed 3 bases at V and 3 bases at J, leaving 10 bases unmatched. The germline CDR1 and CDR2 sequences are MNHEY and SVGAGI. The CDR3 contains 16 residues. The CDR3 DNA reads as TGTGCCAGCAGTTATAATGGAGCAGGGGGTGACTATGGCTACACCTTC. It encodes CASSYNGAGGDYGYTF.

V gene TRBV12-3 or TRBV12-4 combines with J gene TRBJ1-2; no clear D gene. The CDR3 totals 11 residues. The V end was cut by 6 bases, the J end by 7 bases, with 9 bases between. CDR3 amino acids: CASSRSPGYTF. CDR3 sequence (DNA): TGTGCCAGCAGCCGAAGTCCTGGCTACACCTTC.

CDR3 nucleotide sequence: TGTGCCACCAGTGACCGGGACAGCTATGGCTACACCTTC. Its protein is CATSDRDSYGYTF. The V call is TRBV24-1, the J call TRBJ1-2; 7 bases map to TRBD1. Germline CDR1 and CDR2: KGHDR and SFDVKD. CDR3 length: 13 residues. V dropped 4 bases and J dropped 4; count of bases not matched to a gene: 2.

As DNA, the CDR3 is TGTGCCAGCACCCCAGGCGGAGGCACTGAAGCTTTCTTT. Its protein is CASTPGGGTEAFF. V and J are TRBV12-3 or TRBV12-4 and TRBJ1-1; no clear D. The CDR3 sequence is 13 residues long. V lost 7 bases to trimming and J lost 4 bases, with 13 bases between them.

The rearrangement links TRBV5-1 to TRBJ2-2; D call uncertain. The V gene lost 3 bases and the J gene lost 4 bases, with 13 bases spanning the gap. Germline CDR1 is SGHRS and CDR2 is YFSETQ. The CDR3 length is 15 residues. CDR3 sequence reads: CASSSTPRGTGELFF. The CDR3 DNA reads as TGCGCCAGCAGCTCGACACCTCGAGGCACCGGGGAGCTGTTTTTT.

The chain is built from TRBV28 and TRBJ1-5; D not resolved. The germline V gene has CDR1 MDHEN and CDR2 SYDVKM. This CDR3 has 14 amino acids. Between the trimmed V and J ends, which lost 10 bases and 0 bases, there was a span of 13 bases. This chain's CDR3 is CAIRNLTSNQPQHF. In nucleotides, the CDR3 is TGTGCCATCAGAAATCTGACTAGCAATCAGCCCCAGCATTTT.

For the CDR3, the DNA is TGTGCCAGCAGTTACAGTCGGTTATACTATGGCTACACCTTC. As protein: CASSYSRLYYGYTF. The chain has TRBV6-5 and TRBJ1-2; D is unclear. Germline CDR1 reads MNHEY; CDR2 reads SVGAGI. V lost 2 bases and J 3 bases, leaving 10 bases between the germline ends. There are 14 residues in the CDR3.

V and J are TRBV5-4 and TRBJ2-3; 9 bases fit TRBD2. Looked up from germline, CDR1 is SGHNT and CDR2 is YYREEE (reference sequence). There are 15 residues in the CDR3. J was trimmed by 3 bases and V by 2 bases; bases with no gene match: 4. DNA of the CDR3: TGTGCCAGCAGCTTTGCGGGGGGGCGAACAGATACGCAGTATTTT. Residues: CASSFAGGRTDTQYF.

The CDR3 nucleotides read TGCGCCAGCAGCCAAGATGTTAGCGGGAGGTACGAGCAGTACTTC. It is translated as CASSQDVSGRYEQYF. The J gene is TRBJ2-7, the V gene TRBV4-1; 10 nucleotides agree with TRBD2. Germline assignment: CDR1 MGHRA and CDR2 YSYEKL. V shed 0 bases and J 4 bases; nucleotides not matched to a gene: 3. The CDR3 has 15 amino acids.

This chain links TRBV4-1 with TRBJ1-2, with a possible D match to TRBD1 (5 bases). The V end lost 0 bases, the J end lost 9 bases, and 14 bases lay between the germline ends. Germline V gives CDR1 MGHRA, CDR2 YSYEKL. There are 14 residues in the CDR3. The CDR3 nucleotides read TGCGCCAGCAGCCAAGATAGGGGCCCCTTTAGCTACACCTTC. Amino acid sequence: CASSQDRGPFSYTF.

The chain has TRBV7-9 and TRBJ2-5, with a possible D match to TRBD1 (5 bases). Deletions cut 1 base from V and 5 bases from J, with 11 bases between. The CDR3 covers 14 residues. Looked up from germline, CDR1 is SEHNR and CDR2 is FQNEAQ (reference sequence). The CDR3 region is CASSLVPGMETQYF. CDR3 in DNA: TGTGCCAGCAGCTTAGTTCCAGGGATGGAGACCCAGTACTTC. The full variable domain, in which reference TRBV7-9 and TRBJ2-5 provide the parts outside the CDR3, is DTGVSQNPRHKITKRGQNVTFRCDPISEHNRLYWYRQTLGQGPEFLTYFQNEAQLEKSRLLSDRFSAERPKGSFSTLEIQRTEQGDSAMYLCASSLVPGMETQYFGPGTRLLVL.